The source of this T cell receptor beta chain is a study of identifying expanded T cells in peripheral blood (dated by TCRdb to the late 2010s). Regarding the study in general: Separate aliquots of the same genomic DNA pool were sequenced to produce technical replicates, and four replicates were compared in pairs.

During the collection period, no infections or other immune events were recorded for the healthy donors. To calibrate time-dependent variance in a beta-binomial model of T-cell clone differential abundance, blood repertoires from healthy donors were used as a training cohort. The training cohort included around ten healthy donors, of whom 3 were female and 7 were male. Donor ages ranged from about 29 to 70 years, with an average of 43 years. Obtained from a commercial supplier, whole blood was collected from each healthy donor at three time points set around 2 weeks apart. Genomic DNA was extracted from unsorted whole blood for immunosequencing. Concerning this clone itself: Its cognate antigen has yet to be identified. Base qualities are not at hand, and no much larger clone is one base apart.

General study outcomes and caveats: It was expected by the authors that biological variance in healthy repertoires might increase further over much longer intervals, such as months to years. About 1.1 differentially abundant clones were flagged by the binomial model between technical replicates, whereas about 16 and 19 were flagged over approximately two weeks and four weeks, respectively. In all healthy donors, the variance in clone template counts between samples taken 2 to 3 weeks apart rose significantly as total template count increased. Across all healthy-donor time intervals, the beta-binomial model significantly cut both the number of clones called differentially abundant and the false-positive rate.

V is shortened by 3 bases, J by 0 bases, and the region joining them spans 10 bases. Including cysteine and phenylalanine, the CDR3 has 15 amino acids. Only CDR3 DNA is held: 45 bases, read in frame from base 1. The germline V gene supplies CDR1 SGDLS and CDR2 YYNGEE. TCRbeta CDR3 regions were profiled with the immunoSEQ Assay using bias-controlled multiplex PCR amplification of genomic DNA. Per the source publication's procedure: The absolute abundance of each unique TCRbeta CDR3 region was quantified after sequences were collapsed and filtered. Differential abundance was assessed using a binomial (Fisher-equivalent) model and a beta-binomial model in which time-dependent variance fitted from healthy donors was added. Clones with fewer than 5 combined templates were removed, and differential abundance was called for clones with a Benjamini-Hochberg FDR below 0.01. In the beta-binomial model, variance was expressed as a function of the total template count across the two samples, in the form v = (b*log(k)+a)^2. TCRdb re-hosts the immuneACCESS table, in-frame sequences only. Its copies lack some clones; in the studies checked, an unresolved V gene accounts for under half of them, and the cause for the rest is not known. That table is the source of V, J and clone size, and D and trimming were worked out from the DNA. The sample table shows tens of thousands of clones, and nearly 90% are seen once. The ten biggest clones cover approximately 5.4% of the sample.

Sequences were obtained from blood. The chain was built from TRBV9 and TRBJ1-3; the D gene identity is not certain. The receptor was derived from a person aged 18 to 70 in good health. This receptor carries the CDR3 CASSADFPSGNTIYF. The DNA sequence reads TGTGCCAGCAGCGCTGACTTCCCCTCTGGAAACACCATATATTTT.